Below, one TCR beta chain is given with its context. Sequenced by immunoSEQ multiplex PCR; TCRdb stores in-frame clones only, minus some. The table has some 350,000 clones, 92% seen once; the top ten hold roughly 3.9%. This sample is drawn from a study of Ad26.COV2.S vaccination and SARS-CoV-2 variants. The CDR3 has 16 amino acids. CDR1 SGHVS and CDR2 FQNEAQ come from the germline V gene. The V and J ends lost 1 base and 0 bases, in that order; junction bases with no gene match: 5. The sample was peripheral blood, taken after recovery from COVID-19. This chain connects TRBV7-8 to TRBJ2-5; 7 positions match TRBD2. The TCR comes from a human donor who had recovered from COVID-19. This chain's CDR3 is CASSLVPSGDQETQYF. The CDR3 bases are TGTGCCAGCAGCTTAGTTCCGAGCGGGGACCAAGAGACCCAGTACTTC.